This TCR beta chain was retrieved from a study of blood T cell repertoires in COVID-19. Study-level information: PBMCs, B-cell-depleted T cells, or T cells were the source of the cDNA or gDNA that made up the material.

This clone was recorded only once. Assay: immunoSEQ multiplex PCR; the TCRdb copy retains only in-frame clones and omits some. This table holds 180,000 or so clones, about 88% found once. Looked up from germline, CDR1 is SGDLS and CDR2 is YYNGEE. The trim removed 3 bases at V and 6 bases at J, leaving 3 bases unmatched. The CDR3 spans 12 residues. This chain uses TRBV9 with TRBJ2-7; 7 positions match TRBD1. Sequencing was done on a sample of peripheral blood. The origin of this receptor is a woman older than 75 with acute or convalescent COVID-19. CDR3 DNA: TGTGCCAGCAGCGGGGACAGCACCGAGCAGTACTTC. It codes for CASSGDSTEQYF.